This T cell receptor beta chain was recorded in a study of response to subunit inactivated influenza vaccine. Study-wide results and limits: Researchers suggested that each seasonal influenza vaccination recruits few new T cells.

Notes on this clonotype: The antigen remains undetermined.

Each CDR3 protein gets one entry after TCRdb re-called the RT-PCR reads with MiXCR. The repertoire includes more than 450,000 distinct CDR3 sequences, less than 8% of them detected once, and 10% to 15% sits in the top ten. The V end was cut by 8 bases, the J end by 5 bases, with 12 bases between. The length of the CDR3 is 13 residues. CDR1 is SNHLY and CDR2 is FYNNEI in the germline V gene. V gene TRBV2 combines with J gene TRBJ1-4; tentative D call: TRBD1 (6 bases). The specimen was PBMCs from blood, collected roughly 24 months after vaccination. The TCR was taken from a man aged 45-69 years who received an inactivated influenza vaccine. CDR3 sequence reads: CASRRGQNEKLFF. DNA for the CDR3: TGTGCCAGCCGGAGAGGACAGAATGAAAAACTGTTTTTT.